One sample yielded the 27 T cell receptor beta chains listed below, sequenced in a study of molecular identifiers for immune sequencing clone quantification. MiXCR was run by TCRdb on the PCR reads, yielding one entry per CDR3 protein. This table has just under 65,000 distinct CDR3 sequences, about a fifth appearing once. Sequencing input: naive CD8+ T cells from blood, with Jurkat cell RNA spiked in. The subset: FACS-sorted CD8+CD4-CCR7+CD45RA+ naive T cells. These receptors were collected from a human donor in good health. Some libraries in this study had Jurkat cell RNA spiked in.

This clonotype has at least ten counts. The CDR3 sequence is CSARTRQSYEQYF. In DNA form, the CDR3 reads TGCAGTGCCCGCACTCGGCAGTCCTACGAGCAGTACTTC. The rearrangement uses TRBV20-1 and TRBJ2-7, with no clear D. The CDR3 is 13 amino acids. The V end lost 6 bases, the J end lost 1 base, and 13 bases lay between the germline ends. Germline-derived CDR1 and CDR2 are DFQATT and SNEGSKA (reference sequence).

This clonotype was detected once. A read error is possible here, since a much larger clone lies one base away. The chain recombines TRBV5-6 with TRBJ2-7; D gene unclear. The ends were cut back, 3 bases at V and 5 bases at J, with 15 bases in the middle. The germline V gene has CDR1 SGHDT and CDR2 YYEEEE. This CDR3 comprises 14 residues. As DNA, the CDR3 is TGTGCCAGCAGCTCGGGTCTTCCGCCTAACGAGCAGTACTTC. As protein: CASSSGLPPNEQYF.

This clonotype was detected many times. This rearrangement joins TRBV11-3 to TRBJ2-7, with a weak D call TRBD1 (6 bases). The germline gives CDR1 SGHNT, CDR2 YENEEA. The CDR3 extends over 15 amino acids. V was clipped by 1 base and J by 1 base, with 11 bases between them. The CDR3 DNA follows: TGTGCCAGCAGCTTAGGGGACATTAGGTCCTACGAGCAGTACTTC. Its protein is CASSLGDIRSYEQYF.

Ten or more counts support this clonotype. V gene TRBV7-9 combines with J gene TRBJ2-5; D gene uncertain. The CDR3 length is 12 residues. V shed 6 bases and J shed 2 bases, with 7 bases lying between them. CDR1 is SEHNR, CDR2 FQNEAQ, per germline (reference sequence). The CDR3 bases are TGTGCCAGCAGGGGCCCGCAAGAGACCCAGTACTTC. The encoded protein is CASRGPQETQYF.

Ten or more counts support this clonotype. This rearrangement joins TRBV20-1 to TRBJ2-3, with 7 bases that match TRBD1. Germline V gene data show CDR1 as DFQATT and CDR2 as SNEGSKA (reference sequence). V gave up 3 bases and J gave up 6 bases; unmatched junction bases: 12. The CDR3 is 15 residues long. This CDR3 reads CSARGNRGISDTQYF. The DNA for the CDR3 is TGCAGTGCTAGGGGGAACAGGGGAATAAGCGATACGCAGTATTTT.

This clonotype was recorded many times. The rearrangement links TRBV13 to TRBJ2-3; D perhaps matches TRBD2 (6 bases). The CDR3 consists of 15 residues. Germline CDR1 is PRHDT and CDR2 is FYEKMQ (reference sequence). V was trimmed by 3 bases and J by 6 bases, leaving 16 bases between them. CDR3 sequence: CASSLSPGVADTQYF. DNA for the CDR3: TGTGCCAGCAGCTTGTCGCCGGGAGTGGCGGATACGCAGTATTTT.

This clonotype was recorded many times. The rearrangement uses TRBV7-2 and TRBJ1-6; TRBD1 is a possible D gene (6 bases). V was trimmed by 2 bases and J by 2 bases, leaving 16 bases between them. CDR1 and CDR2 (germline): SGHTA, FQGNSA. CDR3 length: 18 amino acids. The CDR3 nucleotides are TGTGCCAGCAGCTTAATTGGGACACCTAGCCCCTATAATTCACCCCTCCACTTT. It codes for CASSLIGTPSPYNSPLHF.

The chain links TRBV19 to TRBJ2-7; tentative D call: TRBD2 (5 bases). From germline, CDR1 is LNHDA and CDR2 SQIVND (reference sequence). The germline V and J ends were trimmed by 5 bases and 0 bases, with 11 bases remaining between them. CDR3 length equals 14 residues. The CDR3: CASSLGLTSYEQYF. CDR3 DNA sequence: TGTGCCAGTAGTCTCGGACTGACCTCCTACGAGCAGTACTTC.

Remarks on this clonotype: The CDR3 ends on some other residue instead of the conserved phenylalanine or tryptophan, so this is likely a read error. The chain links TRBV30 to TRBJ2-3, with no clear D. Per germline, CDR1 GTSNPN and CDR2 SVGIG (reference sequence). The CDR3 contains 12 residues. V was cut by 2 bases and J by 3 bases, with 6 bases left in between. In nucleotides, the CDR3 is TGTGCCTGGAGTAACGAGACAGATACGCAGTATTCT. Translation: CAWSNETDTQYS.

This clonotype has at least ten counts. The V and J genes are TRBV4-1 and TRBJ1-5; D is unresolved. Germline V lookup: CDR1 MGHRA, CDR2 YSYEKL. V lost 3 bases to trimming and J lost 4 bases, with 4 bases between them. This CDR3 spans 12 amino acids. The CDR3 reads CASSQENQPQHF. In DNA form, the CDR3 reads TGCGCCAGCAGCCAGGAAAATCAGCCCCAGCATTTT.

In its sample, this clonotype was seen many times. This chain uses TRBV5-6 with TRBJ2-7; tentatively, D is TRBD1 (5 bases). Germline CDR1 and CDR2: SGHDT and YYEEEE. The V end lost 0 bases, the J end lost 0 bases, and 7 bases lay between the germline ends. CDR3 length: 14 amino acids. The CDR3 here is CASSLDQGSYEQYF. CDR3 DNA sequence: TGTGCCAGCAGCTTGGACCAGGGCTCCTACGAGCAGTACTTC.

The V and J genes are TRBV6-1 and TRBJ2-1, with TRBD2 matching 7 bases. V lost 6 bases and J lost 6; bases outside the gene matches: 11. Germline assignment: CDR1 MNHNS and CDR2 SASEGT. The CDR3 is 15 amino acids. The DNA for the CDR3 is TGTGCCAGCAGACCCTCGGCGGGGAGGGGCAATGAGCAGTTCTTC. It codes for CASRPSAGRGNEQFF.

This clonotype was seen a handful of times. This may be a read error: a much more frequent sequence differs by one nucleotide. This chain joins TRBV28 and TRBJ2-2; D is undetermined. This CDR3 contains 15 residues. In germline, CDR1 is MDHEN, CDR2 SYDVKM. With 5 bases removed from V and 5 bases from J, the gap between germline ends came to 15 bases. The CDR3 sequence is CASSPHYTVTGELFF. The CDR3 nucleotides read TGTGCCAGCAGTCCCCACTATACAGTTACCGGGGAGCTGTTTTTT.

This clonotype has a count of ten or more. CDR3 DNA: TGTGCCAGCAGCTACGGCGGCTACAATGAGCAGTTCTTC. Its translation: CASSYGGYNEQFF. The chain carries TRBV7-8 and TRBJ2-1; no definite D call. V was trimmed by 4 bases and J by 3 bases, leaving 7 bases between them. Germline V CDR1 and CDR2: SGHVS, FQNEAQ. The CDR3 has 13 residues.

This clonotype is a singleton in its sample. CDR3 sequence reads: CASSYSYHGYTF. In nucleotides, the CDR3 is TGTGCCAGCAGTTATTCGTATCATGGCTACACCTTC. This chain joins TRBV12-3 or TRBV12-4 and TRBJ1-2; no clear D. With 4 bases removed from V and 6 bases from J, the gap between germline ends came to 9 bases. This CDR3 is built from 12 residues.

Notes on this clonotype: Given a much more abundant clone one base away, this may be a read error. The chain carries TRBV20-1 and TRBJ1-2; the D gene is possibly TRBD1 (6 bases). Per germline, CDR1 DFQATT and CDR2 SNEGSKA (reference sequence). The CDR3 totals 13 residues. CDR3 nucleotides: TGCGGTGCCGTGGACAGTCGCTACTATGGCTACACCTTC. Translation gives CGAVDSRYYGYTF.

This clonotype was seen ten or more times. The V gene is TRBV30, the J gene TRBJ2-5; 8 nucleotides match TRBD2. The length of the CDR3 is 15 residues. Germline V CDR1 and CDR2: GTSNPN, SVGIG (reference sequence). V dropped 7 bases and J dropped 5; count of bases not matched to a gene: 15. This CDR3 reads CASSGSDSTGETQYF. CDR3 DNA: TGTGCCTCGAGCGGGAGTGATTCCACCGGGGAGACCCAGTACTTC.

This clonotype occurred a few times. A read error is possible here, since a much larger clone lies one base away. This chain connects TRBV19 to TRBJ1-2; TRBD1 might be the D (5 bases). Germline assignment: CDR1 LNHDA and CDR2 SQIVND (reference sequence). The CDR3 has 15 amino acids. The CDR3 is CASSIGQGGYYGYAF. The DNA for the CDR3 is TGTGCCAGTAGTATAGGGCAGGGCGGTTACTATGGCTACGCCTTC.

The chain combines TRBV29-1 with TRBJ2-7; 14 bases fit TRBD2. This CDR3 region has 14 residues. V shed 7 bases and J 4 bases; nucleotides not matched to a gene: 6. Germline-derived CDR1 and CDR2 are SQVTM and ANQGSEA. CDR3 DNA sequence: TGCAGCGCGCAGGGGACTAGCGGGAGTTACGAGCAGTACTTC. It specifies CSAQGTSGSYEQYF.

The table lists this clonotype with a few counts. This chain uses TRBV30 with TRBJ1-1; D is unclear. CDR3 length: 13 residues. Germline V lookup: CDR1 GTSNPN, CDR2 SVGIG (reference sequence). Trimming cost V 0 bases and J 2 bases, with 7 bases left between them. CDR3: CAWSVWTNTEAFF. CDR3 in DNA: TGTGCCTGGAGTGTCTGGACTAACACTGAAGCTTTCTTT.

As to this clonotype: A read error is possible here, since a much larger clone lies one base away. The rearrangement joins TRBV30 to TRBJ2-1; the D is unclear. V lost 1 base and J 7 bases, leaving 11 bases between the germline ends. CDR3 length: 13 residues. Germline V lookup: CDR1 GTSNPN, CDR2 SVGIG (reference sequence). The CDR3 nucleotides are TGTGCCTGGAGTGAGGATTACGGGAATGAGCAGTTCTTC. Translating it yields CAWSEDYGNEQFF.

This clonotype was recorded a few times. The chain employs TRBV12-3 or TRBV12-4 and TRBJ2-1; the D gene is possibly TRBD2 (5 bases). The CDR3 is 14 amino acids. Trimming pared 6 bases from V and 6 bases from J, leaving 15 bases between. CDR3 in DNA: TGTGCCAGCAGCCCGGGGATCTTTGGCAATGAGCAGTTCTTC. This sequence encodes CASSPGIFGNEQFF.

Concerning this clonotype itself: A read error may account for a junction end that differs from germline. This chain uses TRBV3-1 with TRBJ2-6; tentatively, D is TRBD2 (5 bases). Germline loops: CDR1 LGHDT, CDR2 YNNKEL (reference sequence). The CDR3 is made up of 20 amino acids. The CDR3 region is CAGSQGPSGEGLSGANVLTF. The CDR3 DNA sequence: TGTGCCGGCAGCCAAGGCCCCTCCGGGGAAGGGTTATCTGGGGCCAACGTCCTGACTTTC.

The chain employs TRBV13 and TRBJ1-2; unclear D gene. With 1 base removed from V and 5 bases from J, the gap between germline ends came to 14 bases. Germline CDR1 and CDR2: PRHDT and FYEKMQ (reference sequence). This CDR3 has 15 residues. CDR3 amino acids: CASSLVGGLDYGYTF. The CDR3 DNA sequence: TGTGCCAGCAGCTTAGTTGGAGGGTTGGATTATGGCTACACCTTC.

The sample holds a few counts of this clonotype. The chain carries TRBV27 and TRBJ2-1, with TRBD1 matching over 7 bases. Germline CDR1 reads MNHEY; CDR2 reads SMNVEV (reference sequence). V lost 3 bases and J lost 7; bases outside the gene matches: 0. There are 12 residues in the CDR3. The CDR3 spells CASSLTGNEQFF. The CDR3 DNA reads TGTGCCAGCAGTTTGACAGGGAATGAGCAGTTCTTC.

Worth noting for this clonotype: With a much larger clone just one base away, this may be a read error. CDR3 amino acids: CASSHPLEAKNIQCF. CDR3 in DNA: TGTGCCAGCAGCCACCCACTTGAGGCCAAAAACATTCAGTGCTTC. The chain combines TRBV7-9 with TRBJ2-4; D unresolved. The germline V gene has CDR1 SEHNR and CDR2 FQNEAQ (reference sequence). The CDR3 length is 15 residues.

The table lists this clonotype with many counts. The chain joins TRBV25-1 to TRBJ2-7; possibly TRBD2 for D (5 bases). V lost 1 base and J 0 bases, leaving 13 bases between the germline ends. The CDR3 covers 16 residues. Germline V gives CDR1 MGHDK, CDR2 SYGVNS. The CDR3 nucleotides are TGTGCCAGCAGTGAATCCATGGGGAGTACCTCCTACGAGCAGTACTTC. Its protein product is CASSESMGSTSYEQYF.